These 4 T cell receptor beta chains originate from one sample sequenced in a study of cytomegalovirus exposure and HLA in healthy donors. The PCR was carried out with 60 Vbeta primers and 13 Jbeta primers. The table came from immunoSEQ multiplex PCR; TCRdb's copy has only in-frame clones and leaves some out. Of under 200,000 clones in the sample, about 85% were seen once. Sequencing was performed on PBMCs. The receptors derive from a male donor in good health and CMV-seropositive.

This chain connects TRBV29-1 to TRBJ2-5; D is perhaps TRBD1 (7 bases). The germline gives CDR1 SQVTM, CDR2 ANQGSEA. Deletions cut 3 bases from V and 5 bases from J, with 10 bases between. This CDR3 comprises 12 residues. CDR3: CSVDSGGETQYF. The DNA of the CDR3 is TGCAGCGTTGACTCAGGGGGGGAGACCCAGTACTTC.

The V gene is TRBV7-9, the J gene TRBJ1-1, with 11 bases matching TRBD1. V trimming: 4 bases; J trimming: 7 bases; junction bases outside the gene matches: 5. This CDR3 spans 14 amino acids. Looked up from germline, CDR1 is SEHNR and CDR2 is FQNEAQ (reference sequence). The CDR3 DNA reads as TGTGCCAGCAGCTGGACAGGGGGCACTCGTGAAGCTTTCTTT. Amino acids: CASSWTGGTREAFF.

This chain links TRBV7-9 with TRBJ2-7, with 9 bases fitting TRBD1. This CDR3 contains 14 residues. V was clipped by 0 bases and J by 3 bases; unmatched bases: 0. Germline values: CDR1 SEHNR, CDR2 FQNEAQ (reference sequence). The CDR3 DNA sequence: TGTGCCAGCAGCTTAGCGGGACAGGGCTACGAGCAGTACTTC. Translating gives CASSLAGQGYEQYF.

J is TRBJ2-7 and V is TRBV19; 10 positions agree with TRBD1. V shed 7 bases, J shed 4 bases, and the junction held 10 bases outside the gene matches. Looked up from germline, CDR1 is LNHDA and CDR2 is SQIVND (reference sequence). The CDR3 length is 15 residues. The CDR3 reads CASTTTPGQGYEQYF. CDR3 sequence (DNA): TGTGCCAGTACCACAACTCCGGGACAGGGGTACGAGCAGTACTTC.